This T cell receptor (beta chain) was documented in a study of shared clonotypes between healthy human individuals. Recent acute infections and vaccinations were absent in the healthy HIV-negative adult donors. Authors' analysis steps: ImmunoSEQ output held junction-only sequences without quality scores, so filtering differed. Method: immunoSEQ multiplex PCR; TCRdb's copy keeps in-frame clones and lacks some. That table is the source of V, J and clone size, and D and trimming were worked out from the DNA. There are millions of clones in the sample; roughly 93% occur only once, and 0.39% lies in the top ten. Whole-study results and caveats: Against clonotypes common to all four donors, non-shared ones had lower generation probabilities. The sharing of approximately 4.6% of naive CD4 clonotypes was seen across several donors.

Regarding this clone: Its antigen is not identified.

The CDR3 sequence is 14 residues long. Germline CDR1 reads SGHKS; CDR2 reads YYEKEE (reference sequence). V was trimmed by 0 bases and J by 3 bases, leaving 6 bases between them. The sequence derives from a man between 18 and 35 years old in good health. Some clones in this sample may be carry-over from other donors' samples. Sequenced: naive CD4+ T cells from PBMCs. Subset of the sample: CD45RA+ positively selected. The rearrangement links TRBV5-5 to TRBJ1-4; D is uncertain. CDR3 nucleotides: TGTGCCAGCAGCTTGGGCCCCGCTAATGAAAAACTGTTTTTT. Translating it yields CASSLGPANEKLFF.